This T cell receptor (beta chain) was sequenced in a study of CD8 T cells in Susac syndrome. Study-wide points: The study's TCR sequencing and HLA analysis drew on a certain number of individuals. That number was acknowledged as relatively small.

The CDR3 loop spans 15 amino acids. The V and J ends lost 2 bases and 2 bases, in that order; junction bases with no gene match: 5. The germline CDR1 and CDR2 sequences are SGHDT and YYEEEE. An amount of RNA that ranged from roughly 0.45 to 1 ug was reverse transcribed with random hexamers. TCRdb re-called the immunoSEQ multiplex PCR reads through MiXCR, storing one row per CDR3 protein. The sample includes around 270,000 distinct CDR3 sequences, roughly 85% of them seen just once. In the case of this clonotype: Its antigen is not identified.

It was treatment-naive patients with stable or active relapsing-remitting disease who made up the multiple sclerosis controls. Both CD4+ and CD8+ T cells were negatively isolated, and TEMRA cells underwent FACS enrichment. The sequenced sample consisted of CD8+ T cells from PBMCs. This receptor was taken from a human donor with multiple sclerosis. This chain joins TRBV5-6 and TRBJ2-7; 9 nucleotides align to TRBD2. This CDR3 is CASSFWTSAAYEQYF. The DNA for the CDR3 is TGTGCCAGCAGCTTCTGGACTAGCGCCGCCTACGAGCAGTACTTC.